This is a list of T cell receptor beta chains from one sample in a study of blood T cell repertoires in COVID-19. Some clones are missing from TCRdb's copy, which holds only in-frame ones; the method was immunoSEQ multiplex PCR. The sample gives 200,000 or so clones, roughly 90% of which show up once; about 0.72% is in the top ten. Material for sequencing was peripheral blood. The origin of the receptors is a woman between 70 and 85 years old with acute or convalescent COVID-19. Each CDR3 is given with its conserved first and last residue. Each record gives: D gene, clone size, J gene, V gene, CDR3 protein, CDR3 DNA. D genes are given only for firm matches. Clone size is given for some rows only: seen once, a few or many times, or a class if the clone is expanded.

>-|-|TRBJ2-1|TRBV5-1
CASSLVAGQDNEQFF
TGCGCCAGCAGCTTGGTGGCAGGGCAGGACAATGAGCAGTTCTTC
>-|-|TRBJ1-1|TRBV9
CASSPHGGPNTEAFF
TGTGCCAGCAGCCCGCACGGGGGGCCGAACACTGAAGCTTTCTTT
>-|-|TRBJ1-5|TRBV5-1
CASSVGAGGQPQHF
TGCGCCAGCAGTGTGGGGGCGGGCGGCCAGCCCCAGCATTTT
>-|-|TRBJ1-4|TRBV6-5
CASSLGLGGGKLFF
TGTGCCAGCAGTTTAGGACTCGGAGGAGGAAAACTGTTTTTT
>-|-|TRBJ1-2|TRBV29-1
CSVQEGGIINYGYTF
TGCAGCGTTCAAGAGGGCGGGATTATCAACTATGGCTACACCTTC
>-|-|TRBJ2-7|TRBV7-9
CASSLNVLPRQYF
TGTGCCAGCAGCTTAAACGTGCTCCCGAGGCAGTACTTC
>-|-|TRBJ2-7|TRBV5-4
CASSSGQTEQYF
TGTGCCAGCAGCTCCGGACAGACCGAGCAGTACTTC
>-|-|TRBJ2-7|TRBV3-1/TRBV3-2
CASSQRRGEQYF
TGTGCCAGCAGCCAGAGGCGGGGCGAGCAGTACTTC
>-|-|TRBJ2-7|TRBV7-2
CASSLSGAAYEQYF
TGTGCCAGCAGCTTATCAGGGGCAGCCTACGAGCAGTACTTC
>-|-|TRBJ2-7|TRBV5-1
CASSLGGSLNYEQYF
TGCGCCAGCAGCTTGGGAGGGTCCCTGAACTACGAGCAGTACTTC
>TRBD1|-|TRBJ2-2|TRBV5-1
CASSLQGADLTGELFF
TGCGCCAGCAGCTTACAGGGGGCTGATTTAACCGGGGAGCTGTTTTTT
>-|-|TRBJ2-2|TRBV11-2
CASSLQGFTGELFF
TGTGCCAGCAGCTTACAGGGTTTCACCGGGGAGCTGTTTTTT
>-|-|TRBJ2-7|TRBV28
CASKEAFKDEQYF
TGTGCCAGCAAGGAGGCCTTCAAAGACGAGCAGTACTTC
>-|-|TRBJ1-6|TRBV2
CASSVTGSIGGHNSPLHF
TGTGCCAGCAGCGTGACAGGCTCTATAGGAGGCCATAATTCACCCCTCCACTTT
>TRBD1|-|TRBJ1-1|TRBV18
CASLQGANTEAFF
TGTGCCAGCCTACAGGGGGCGAACACTGAAGCTTTCTTT
>-|-|TRBJ1-6|TRBV27
CASSLASTGINSPLHF
TGTGCCAGCAGTTTAGCATCCACGGGGATAAATTCACCCCTCCACTTT
>TRBD1|-|TRBJ2-2|TRBV6-1
CASSEHGQATGELFF
TGTGCCAGCAGTGAACATGGACAGGCCACCGGGGAGCTGTTTTTT
>-|few|TRBJ2-7|TRBV29-1
CSVEGGGAYEQYF
TGCAGCGTTGAAGGAGGAGGGGCCTACGAGCAGTACTTC
>TRBD1|-|TRBJ1-6|TRBV7-9
CASSDRLAGGTGASPLHF
TGTGCCAGCAGCGACCGATTAGCTGGGGGGACAGGGGCCTCACCCCTCCACTTT
>-|-|TRBJ1-2|TRBV5-6
CASSFLRRAEGYTF
TGTGCCAGCAGCTTCTTACGCCGTGCGGAAGGCTACACCTTC
>-|-|TRBJ1-6|TRBV6-6
CASSYEKVPNSPLHF
TGTGCCAGCAGTTACGAGAAAGTTCCAAATTCACCCCTCCACTTT
>TRBD1|-|TRBJ1-6|TRBV5-1
CASSLGQGFDSPLHF
TGCGCCAGCAGCTTGGGACAGGGGTTTGATTCACCCCTCCACTTT
>TRBD2|-|TRBJ2-1|TRBV7-7
CASSSTAGGEQFF
TGTGCCAGCAGCTCGACAGCGGGAGGGGAGCAGTTCTTC
>TRBD1|few|TRBJ1-1|TRBV7-2
CASRGTGGSNTEAFF
TGTGCCAGCAGGGGGACAGGGGGGTCGAACACTGAAGCTTTCTTT
>-|-|TRBJ2-2|TRBV2
CASSEALHRGLFF
TGTGCCAGCAGTGAAGCGCTTCATCGAGGGCTGTTTTTT
>TRBD1|-|TRBJ1-5|TRBV5-6
CASSLRGQISNQPQHF
TGTGCCAGCAGCTTGCGGGGACAGATTAGCAATCAGCCCCAGCATTTT
>TRBD2|-|TRBJ2-2|TRBV7-2
CASSPKRLATAGELFF
TGTGCCAGCAGCCCGAAAAGACTAGCGACGGCCGGGGAGCTGTTTTTT
>-|-|TRBJ1-1|TRBV19
CASSMGGWTEAFF
TGTGCCAGTAGTATGGGAGGGTGGACTGAAGCTTTCTTT
>-|-|TRBJ1-6|TRBV18
CASSPNPGGKNSPLHF
TGTGCCAGCTCACCCAACCCAGGTGGCAAGAATTCACCCCTCCACTTT
>TRBD2|-|TRBJ2-7|TRBV5-1
CASSSSSGIYEQYF
TGCGCCAGCAGCTCGTCTAGCGGGATATACGAGCAGTACTTC
>TRBD1|-|TRBJ2-2|TRBV5-1
CASSYGSTGSTGELFF
TGCGCCAGCAGCTACGGATCGACAGGGTCCACCGGGGAGCTGTTTTTT
>TRBD1|-|TRBJ1-2|TRBV13
CASSSGQQANYGYTF
TGTGCCAGCAGCTCGGGACAGCAAGCTAACTATGGCTACACCTTC
>TRBD2|-|TRBJ2-1|TRBV7-6
CASSLMTSGSDEQFF
TGTGCCAGCAGCTTAATGACTAGCGGGAGCGATGAGCAGTTCTTC
>-|-|TRBJ1-2|TRBV12-3/TRBV12-4
CASSLEDRYGYTF
TGTGCCAGCAGTTTAGAGGACAGATACGGCTACACCTTC
>-|-|TRBJ1-2|TRBV5-6
CASSLAIQTGPWIGYTF
TGTGCCAGCAGCTTGGCTATCCAGACAGGCCCATGGATTGGCTACACCTTC